The 3 T cell receptor beta chains below all came from one sample that was sequenced in a study of blood T cells in healthy people across ages. For the second PCR, which ran for roughly 6 to 11 cycles, a sample-barcoded 5' primer and a J-beta primer mix were used. TCRdb passed the 5' RACE reads through MiXCR, listing each CDR3 protein once. The table lists some 1.8 million distinct CDR3 sequences, more than 35% of them singletons. The specimen was blood. The origin of the receptors is a human donor in good health.

CDR3 in amino acids: CASSLGQLENIQYF. The CDR3 DNA follows: TGCGCCAGCAGCTTGGGGCAGTTAGAAAACATTCAGTACTTC. The V and J genes are TRBV5-1 and TRBJ2-4; D call uncertain. Germline assignment: CDR1 SGHRS and CDR2 YFSETQ. The CDR3 extends over 14 amino acids. Trimming stripped 0 bases from V and 5 bases from J, with 9 bases between. The complete variable domain, with remaining parts taken from reference TRBV5-1 and TRBJ2-4, reads KAGVTQTPRYLIKTRGQQVTLSCSPISGHRSVSWYQQTPGQGLQFLFEYFSETQRNKGNFPGRFSGRQFSNSRSEMNVSTLELGDSALYLCASSLGQLENIQYFGAGTRLSVL.

There are a few counts of this clonotype. The chain is built from TRBV7-9 and TRBJ2-1; D remains ambiguous. Trimming cost V 5 bases and J 6 bases, with 14 bases left between them. The CDR3 contains 14 residues. In germline, CDR1 is SEHNR, CDR2 FQNEAQ (reference sequence). CDR3 sequence reads: CASSPMARPNEQFF. CDR3 sequence (DNA): TGTGCCAGCAGCCCAATGGCCCGTCCCAATGAGCAGTTCTTC. The whole variable domain, filled in from reference TRBV7-9 and TRBJ2-1, reads DTGVSQNPRHKITKRGQNVTFRCDPISEHNRLYWYRQTLGQGPEFLTYFQNEAQLEKSRLLSDRFSAERPKGSFSTLEIQRTEQGDSAMYLCASSPMARPNEQFFGPGTRLTVL.

The rearrangement uses TRBV5-1 and TRBJ2-1; 8 nucleotides line up with TRBD1. CDR3 length: 16 amino acids. V shed 2 bases and J 7 bases; nucleotides not matched to a gene: 11. Germline CDR1 reads SGHRS; CDR2 reads YFSETQ. Here the CDR3 reads CASSFLDRGRWNEQFF. CDR3 bases: TGCGCCAGCAGCTTCCTAGACAGGGGCCGATGGAATGAGCAGTTCTTC.